This is a list of T cell receptor beta chains from one sample in a study of OX40 agonist ivuxolimab in advanced cancers. The table came from immunoSEQ multiplex PCR; TCRdb's copy has only in-frame clones and leaves some out. The sample lists roughly 60,000 clones, approximately 90% occurring once. The sequencing used CD4+ or CD8+ T cells sorted from blood, collected in a trial of the OX40 agonist ivuxolimab. The origin of the receptors is an adult with an advanced solid tumor such as melanoma, head and neck, liver or kidney cancer. Each CDR3 is given with its conserved first and last residue. Each record gives: V gene, J gene, CDR3 protein.

V: TRBV10-3
J: TRBJ2-1
CDR3: CAINDRTSYNEQFF

V: TRBV6-1
J: TRBJ2-1
CDR3: CASSESFSADEQFF

V: TRBV4-1
J: TRBJ2-1
CDR3: CASSPWTGNSYNEQFF

V: TRBV27
J: TRBJ2-1
CDR3: CASSSTGSFYNEQFF

V: TRBV11-2
J: TRBJ2-3
CDR3: CASSLDGGHRADTQYF

V: TRBV5-6
J: TRBJ2-2
CDR3: CASSPDVTGELFF

V: TRBV9
J: TRBJ2-3
CDR3: CASSVTPTSGKGGQYF

V: TRBV20-1
J: TRBJ2-7
CDR3: CSARVAGEQYF

V: TRBV6-1
J: TRBJ2-1
CDR3: CASSDYFGSGRADSYNEQFF

V: TRBV19
J: TRBJ2-1
CDR3: CASSIVSLADYNEQFF

V: TRBV4-1
J: TRBJ2-7
CDR3: CASSQDLRYEQYF

V: TRBV7-9
J: TRBJ2-3
CDR3: CAGQGAVDKGTDTQYF

V: TRBV5-1
J: TRBJ1-1
CDR3: CASSSGQGMNTEAFF

V: TRBV28
J: TRBJ2-2
CDR3: CASSFSDSRAGELFF

V: TRBV28
J: TRBJ1-6
CDR3: CASSRDNSPLHF